This T cell receptor (beta chain) was sequenced during a study of OX40 agonist ivuxolimab in advanced cancers. Data came from immunoSEQ multiplex PCR; TCRdb stores just in-frame clones and leaves some out. The repertoire includes roughly 53,000 clones, over 80% of them detected once, and around 5.8% sits in the top ten. The CDR3 extends over 16 amino acids. V lost 2 bases, J lost 7 bases, and 10 bases stayed unmatched. CDR1 and CDR2 from the germline V gene are SGHDT and YYEEEE. Sequences were derived from CD4+ or CD8+ T cells sorted from blood, sampled in a trial of the OX40 agonist ivuxolimab. The chain links TRBV5-6 to TRBJ1-2; TRBD1 agrees at 11 bases. The sequence was obtained from an adult with an advanced solid tumor such as melanoma, head and neck, liver or kidney cancer. CDR3: CASSFSLGTGGSGYTF. The DNA of the CDR3 is TGTGCCAGCAGCTTCTCTTTAGGGACAGGGGGTTCTGGCTACACCTTC.